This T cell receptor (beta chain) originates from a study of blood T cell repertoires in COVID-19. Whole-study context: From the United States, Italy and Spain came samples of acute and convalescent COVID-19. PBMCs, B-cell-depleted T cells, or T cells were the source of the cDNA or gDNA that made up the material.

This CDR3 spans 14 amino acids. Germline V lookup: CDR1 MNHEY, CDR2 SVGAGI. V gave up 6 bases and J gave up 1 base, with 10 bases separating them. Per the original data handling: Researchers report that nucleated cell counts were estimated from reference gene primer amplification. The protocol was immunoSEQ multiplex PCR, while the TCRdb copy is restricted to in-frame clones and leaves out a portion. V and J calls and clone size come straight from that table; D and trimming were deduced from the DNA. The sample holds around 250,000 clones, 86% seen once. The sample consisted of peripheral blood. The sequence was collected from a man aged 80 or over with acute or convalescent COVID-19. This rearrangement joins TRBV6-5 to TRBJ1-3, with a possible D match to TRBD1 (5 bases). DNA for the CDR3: TGTGCCAGCAGCCGGGACTGGTCTGGAAACACCATATATTTT. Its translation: CASSRDWSGNTIYF.